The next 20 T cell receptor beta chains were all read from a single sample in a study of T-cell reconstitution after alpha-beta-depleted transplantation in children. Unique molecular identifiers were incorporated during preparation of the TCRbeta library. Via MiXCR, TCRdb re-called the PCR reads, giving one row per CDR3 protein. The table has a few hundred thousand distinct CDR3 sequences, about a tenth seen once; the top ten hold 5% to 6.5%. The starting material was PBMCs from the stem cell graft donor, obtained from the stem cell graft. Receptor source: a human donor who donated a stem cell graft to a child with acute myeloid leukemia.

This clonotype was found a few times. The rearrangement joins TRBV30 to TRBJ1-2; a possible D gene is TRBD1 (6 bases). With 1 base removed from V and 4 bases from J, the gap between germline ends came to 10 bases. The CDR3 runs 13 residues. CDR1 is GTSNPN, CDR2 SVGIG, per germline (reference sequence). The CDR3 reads CAWSGGGSYGYTF. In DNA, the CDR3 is TGTGCCTGGAGTGGGGGGGGCAGCTATGGCTACACCTTC.

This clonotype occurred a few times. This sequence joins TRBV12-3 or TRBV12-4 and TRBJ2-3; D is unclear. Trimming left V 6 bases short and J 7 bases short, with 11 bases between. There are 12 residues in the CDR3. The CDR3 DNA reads TGTGCCAGCAGCCCCCGGTGGAATACGCAGTATTTT. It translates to CASSPRWNTQYF.

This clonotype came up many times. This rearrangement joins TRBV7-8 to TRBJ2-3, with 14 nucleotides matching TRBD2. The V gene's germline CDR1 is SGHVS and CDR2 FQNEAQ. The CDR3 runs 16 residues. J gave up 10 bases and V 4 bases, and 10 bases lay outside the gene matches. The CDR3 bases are TGTGCCAGCAGCTGGGAGACGGGACTAGCGGGAGCAGCGCAGTATTTT. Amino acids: CASSWETGLAGAAQYF.

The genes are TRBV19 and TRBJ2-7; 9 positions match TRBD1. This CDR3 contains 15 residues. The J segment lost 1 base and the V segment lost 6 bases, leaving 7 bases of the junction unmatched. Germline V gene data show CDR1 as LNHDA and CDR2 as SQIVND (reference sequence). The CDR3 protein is CASSTDRGLSYEQYF. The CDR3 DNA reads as TGTGCCAGTAGCACGGACAGGGGACTATCCTACGAGCAGTACTTC. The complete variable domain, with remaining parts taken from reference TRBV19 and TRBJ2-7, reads DGGITQSPKYLFRKEGQNVTLSCEQNLNHDAMYWYRQDPGQGLRLIYYSQIVNDFQKGDIAEGYSVSREKKESFPLTVTSAQKNPTAFYLCASSTDRGLSYEQYFGPGTRLTVT.

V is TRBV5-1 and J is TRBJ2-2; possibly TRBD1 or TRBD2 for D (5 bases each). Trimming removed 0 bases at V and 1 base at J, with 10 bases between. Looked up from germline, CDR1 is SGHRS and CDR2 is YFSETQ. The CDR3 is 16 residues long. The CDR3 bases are TGCGCCAGCAGCTTGGCCGGGACGGGGAACACCGGGGAGCTGTTTTTT. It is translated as CASSLAGTGNTGELFF.

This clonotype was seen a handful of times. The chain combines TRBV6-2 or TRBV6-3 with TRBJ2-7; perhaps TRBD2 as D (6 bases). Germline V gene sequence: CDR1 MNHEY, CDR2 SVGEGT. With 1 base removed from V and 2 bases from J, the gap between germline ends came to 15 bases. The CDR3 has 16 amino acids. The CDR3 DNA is TGTGCCAGCAGTTACTATTCTTCGGGAGCGGCCTACGAGCAGTACTTC. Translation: CASSYYSSGAAYEQYF.

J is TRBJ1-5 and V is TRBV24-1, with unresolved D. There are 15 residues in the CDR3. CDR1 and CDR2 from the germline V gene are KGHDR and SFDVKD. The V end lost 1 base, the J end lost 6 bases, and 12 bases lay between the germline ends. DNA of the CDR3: TGTGCCACCAGTGATTTTAGGCAGCCGACTCAGCCCCAGCATTTT. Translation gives CATSDFRQPTQPQHF.

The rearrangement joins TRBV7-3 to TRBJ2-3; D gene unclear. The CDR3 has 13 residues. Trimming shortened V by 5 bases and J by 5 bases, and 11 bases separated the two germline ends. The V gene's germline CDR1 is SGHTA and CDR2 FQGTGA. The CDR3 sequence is CASSPPMEDTQYF. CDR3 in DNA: TGTGCCAGCAGCCCCCCAATGGAAGATACGCAGTATTTT.

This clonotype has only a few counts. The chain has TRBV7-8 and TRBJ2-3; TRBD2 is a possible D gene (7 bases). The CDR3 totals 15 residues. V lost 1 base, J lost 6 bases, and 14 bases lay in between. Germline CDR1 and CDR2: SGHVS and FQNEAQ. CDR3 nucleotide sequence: TGTGCCAGCAGCTTAGTGGGGGGGGGCCGGGATACGCAGTATTTT. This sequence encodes CASSLVGGGRDTQYF.

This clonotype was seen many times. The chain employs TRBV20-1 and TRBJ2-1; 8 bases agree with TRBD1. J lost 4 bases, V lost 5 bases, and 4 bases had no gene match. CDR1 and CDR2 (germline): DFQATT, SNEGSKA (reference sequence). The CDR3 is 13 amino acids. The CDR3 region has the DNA TGCAGTGCTGGGACAGGAGGATACAATGAGCAGTTCTTC. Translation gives CSAGTGGYNEQFF.

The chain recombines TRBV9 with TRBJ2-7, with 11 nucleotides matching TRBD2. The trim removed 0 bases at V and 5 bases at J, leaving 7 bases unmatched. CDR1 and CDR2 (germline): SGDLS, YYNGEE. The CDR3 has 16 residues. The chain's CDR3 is CASSVEPSGRTDEQYF. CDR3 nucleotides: TGTGCCAGCAGCGTAGAACCTAGCGGGAGGACCGACGAGCAGTACTTC.

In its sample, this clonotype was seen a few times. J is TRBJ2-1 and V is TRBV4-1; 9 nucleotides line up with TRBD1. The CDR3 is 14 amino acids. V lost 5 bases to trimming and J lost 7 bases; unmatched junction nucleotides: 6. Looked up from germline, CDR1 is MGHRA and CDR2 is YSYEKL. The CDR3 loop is CASSSRDRVNEQFF. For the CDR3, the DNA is TGCGCCAGCAGCTCACGGGACAGGGTAAATGAGCAGTTCTTC.

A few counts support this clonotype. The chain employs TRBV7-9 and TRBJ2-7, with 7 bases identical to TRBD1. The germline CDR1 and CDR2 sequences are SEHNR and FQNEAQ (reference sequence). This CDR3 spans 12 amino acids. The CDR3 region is CASRSNTGVEGV. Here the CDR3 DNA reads TGTGCCAGCAGATCCAATACAGGGGTGGAAGGCGTC.

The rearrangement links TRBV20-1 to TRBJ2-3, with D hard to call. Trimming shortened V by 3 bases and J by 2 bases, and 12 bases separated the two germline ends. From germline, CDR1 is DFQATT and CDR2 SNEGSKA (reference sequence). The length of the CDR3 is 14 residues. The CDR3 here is CSARLAVLTDTQYF. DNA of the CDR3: TGCAGTGCTAGGTTGGCGGTCCTCACAGATACGCAGTATTTT.

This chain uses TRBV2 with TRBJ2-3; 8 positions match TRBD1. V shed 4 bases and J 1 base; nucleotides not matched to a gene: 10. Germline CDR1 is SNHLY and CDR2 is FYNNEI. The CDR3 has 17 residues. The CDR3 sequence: CASSGGTGARGTDTQYF. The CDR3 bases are TGTGCCAGCAGTGGAGGGACAGGTGCAAGGGGCACAGATACGCAGTATTTT. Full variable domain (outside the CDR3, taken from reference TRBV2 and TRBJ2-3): EPEVTQTPSHQVTQMGQEVILRCVPISNHLYFYWYRQILGQKVEFLVSFYNNEISEKSEIFDDQFSVERPDGSNFTLKIRSTKLEDSAMYFCASSGGTGARGTDTQYFGPGTRLTVL.

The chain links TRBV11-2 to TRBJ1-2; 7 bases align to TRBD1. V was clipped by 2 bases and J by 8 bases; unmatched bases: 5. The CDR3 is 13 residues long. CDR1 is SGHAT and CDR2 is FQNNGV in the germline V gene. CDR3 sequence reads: CASSLQGGSGYTF. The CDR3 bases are TGTGCCAGCAGCTTACAGGGGGGAAGCGGCTACACCTTC.

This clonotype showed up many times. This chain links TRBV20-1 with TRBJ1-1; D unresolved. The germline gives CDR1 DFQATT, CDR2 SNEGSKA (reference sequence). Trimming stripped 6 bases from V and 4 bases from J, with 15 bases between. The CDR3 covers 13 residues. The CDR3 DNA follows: TGCAGTGCCACCAGAAACGAGGGCACTGAAGCTTTCTTT. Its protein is CSATRNEGTEAFF.

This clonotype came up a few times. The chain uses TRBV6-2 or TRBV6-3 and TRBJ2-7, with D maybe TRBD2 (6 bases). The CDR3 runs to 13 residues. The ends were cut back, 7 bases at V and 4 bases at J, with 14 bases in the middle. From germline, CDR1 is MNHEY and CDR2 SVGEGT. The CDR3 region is CASTIGLRYEQYF. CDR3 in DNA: TGTGCCAGCACCATAGGACTAAGATACGAGCAGTACTTC.

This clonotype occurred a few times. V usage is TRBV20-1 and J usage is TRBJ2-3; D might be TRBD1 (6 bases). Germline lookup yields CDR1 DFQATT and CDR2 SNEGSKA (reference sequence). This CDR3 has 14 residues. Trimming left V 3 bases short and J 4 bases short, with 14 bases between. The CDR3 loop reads CSASPGHLSDTQYF. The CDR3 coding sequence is TGCAGTGCTAGCCCGGGACACCTCTCAGATACGCAGTATTTT.

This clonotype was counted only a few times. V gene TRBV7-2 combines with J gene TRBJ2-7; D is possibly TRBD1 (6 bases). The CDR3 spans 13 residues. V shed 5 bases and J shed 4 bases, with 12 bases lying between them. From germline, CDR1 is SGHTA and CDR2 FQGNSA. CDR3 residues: CASSGQIRYEQYF. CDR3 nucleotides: TGTGCCAGCAGCGGACAGATTAGGTACGAGCAGTACTTC. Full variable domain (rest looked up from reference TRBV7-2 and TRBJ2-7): GAGVSQSPSNKVTEKGKDVELRCDPISGHTALYWYRQSLGQGLEFLIYFQGNSAPDKSGLPSDRFSAERTGGSVSTLTIQRTQQEDSAVYLCASSGQIRYEQYFGPGTRLTVT.